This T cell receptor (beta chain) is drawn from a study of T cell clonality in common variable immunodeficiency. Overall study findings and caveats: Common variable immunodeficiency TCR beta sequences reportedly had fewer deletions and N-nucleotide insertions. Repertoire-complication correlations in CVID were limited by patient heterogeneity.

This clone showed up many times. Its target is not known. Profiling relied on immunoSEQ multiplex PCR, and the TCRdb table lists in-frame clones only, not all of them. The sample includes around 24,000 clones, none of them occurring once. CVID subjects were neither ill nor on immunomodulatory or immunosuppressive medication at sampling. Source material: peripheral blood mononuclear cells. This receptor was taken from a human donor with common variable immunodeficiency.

CDR3 bases read: TGCAGTGCAAGCTATCCGGGACAACTCGAG. Amino acid sequence: CSASYPGQLE. The CDR3 reads in full as CSASYPGQLEQYF. The V gene is TRBV20-1, the J gene TRBJ2-7, with a weak D call TRBD1 (6 bases). The CDR3 extends 3 residues past the end of the read, so its final part is completed from the germline J gene. Germline CDR1 reads DFQATT; CDR2 reads SNEGSKA (reference sequence). Trimming cost V 6 bases and J 6 bases, with 18 bases left between them. The CDR3 consists of 13 residues.